This T cell receptor beta chain was identified in a study of blood T cell repertoires in COVID-19. Study details: T cells, B-cell-depleted T cells, or PBMCs supplied cDNA or gDNA.

In its sample, this clone was seen once. The study recruited people aged roughly 18 to 100 years across around 23 US areas. Clinical histories supplied by participants themselves formed the basis of cohort assignment. Recovered status in Cohort 3 required two negative PCRs, clearance, or symptom resolution. Profiling relied on immunoSEQ multiplex PCR, and the TCRdb table lists in-frame clones only, not all of them. Of about 100,000 clones in the sample, 80% to 90% were seen once. The CDR3 totals 15 residues. Unmatched junction bases numbered 6, after V lost 3 bases and J lost 3 bases. Germline values: CDR1 MGHDK, CDR2 SYGVNS.

Sequencing input: PBMCs or T cells enriched from blood (not recorded which). The sequence was obtained from a woman between 45 and 60 years old who had recovered from COVID-19. The rearrangement links TRBV25-1 to TRBJ2-7, with 9 positions matching TRBD2. CDR3 sequence reads: CASSEAGGVSYEQYF. The CDR3 coding sequence is TGTGCCAGCAGTGAGGCGGGAGGGGTTAGCTACGAGCAGTACTTC.